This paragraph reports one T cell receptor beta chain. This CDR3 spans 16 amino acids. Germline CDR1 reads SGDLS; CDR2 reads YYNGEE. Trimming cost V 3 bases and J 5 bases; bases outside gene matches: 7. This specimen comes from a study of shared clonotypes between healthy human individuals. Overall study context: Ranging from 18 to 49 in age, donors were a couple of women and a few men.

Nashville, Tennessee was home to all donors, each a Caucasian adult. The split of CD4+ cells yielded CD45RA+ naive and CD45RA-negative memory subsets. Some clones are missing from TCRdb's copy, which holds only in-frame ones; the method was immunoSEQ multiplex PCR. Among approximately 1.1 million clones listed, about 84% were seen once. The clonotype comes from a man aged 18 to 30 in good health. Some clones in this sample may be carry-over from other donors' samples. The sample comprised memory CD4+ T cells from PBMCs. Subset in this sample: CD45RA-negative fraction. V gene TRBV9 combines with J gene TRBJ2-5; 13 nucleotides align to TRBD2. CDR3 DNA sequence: TGTGCCAGCAGCGCCTTGGGACTAGCGGGAATCGAGACCCAGTACTTC. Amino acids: CASSALGLAGIETQYF.